Described below is a single T cell receptor (beta chain) sequence and its context. What it binds is unknown. Without the conserved terminal phenylalanine or tryptophan, this CDR3 likely stems from a read error. The length of the CDR3 is 15 residues. CDR1 and CDR2 (germline): MNHNY, SVGAGI (reference sequence). No cell sorting was done before RNA was extracted from the tissue. Three rounds of nested PCR, following a modified ARM-PCR protocol, produced the TCRbeta library. TCRdb reprocessed the multiplex PCR reads via MiXCR and lists one record per CDR3 protein. The sample lists around 99,000 distinct CDR3 sequences; roughly 77% were seen once. These data come from a study of tumor and adjacent non-tumor tissue in lung cancer. Turning to the study itself: Aged about 30 to 85 years, patients included nine to ten men and roughly 5 women with stage I to III disease.

Study-wide results and limits: Tumor tissue had significantly higher TCR diversity than normal lung.

Sequences were obtained from lung tumor tissue. This TCR was sampled from a woman aged 60 to 75 with non-small cell lung cancer. The gene calls are TRBV6-6 and TRBJ2-7; 10 bases fit TRBD1. CDR3 residues: CANSRRTGGEYEQYL. CDR3 in DNA: TGTGCCAACAGTCGCCGGACAGGGGGAGAATACGAGCAGTACTTA.